This T cell receptor (beta chain) was sequenced during a study of PD-1 blockade in mismatch repair-deficient tumors. The overall study: All were previously treated, progressing patients with some twelve mismatch repair-deficient cancer types. Study-level points and caveats: After pembrolizumab, tumor-resident clones rose rapidly, then generally contracted before radiologic responses.

Germline CDR1 and CDR2: GTSNPN and SVGIG (reference sequence). The CDR3 has 13 amino acids. V was cut by 5 bases and J by 7 bases, with 16 bases left in between. This clone was observed once. Its antigen is unidentified. Mismatch repair deficiency was confirmed in all patients, by PCR or immunohistochemistry. Some clones are missing from TCRdb's copy, which holds only in-frame ones; the method was immunoSEQ multiplex PCR. Of fewer than 100,000 clones in the sample, around 85% were seen once. The receptor was isolated from an adult with mismatch repair-deficient cancer. The V and J genes are TRBV30 and TRBJ2-3, with D tentatively TRBD2 (6 bases). The starting material was peripheral blood, obtained 12 weeks after starting pembrolizumab. The CDR3 nucleotides are TGTGCCTGGGGGACTCGCGGAGGGTATACGCAGTATTTT. This encodes CAWGTRGGYTQYF.